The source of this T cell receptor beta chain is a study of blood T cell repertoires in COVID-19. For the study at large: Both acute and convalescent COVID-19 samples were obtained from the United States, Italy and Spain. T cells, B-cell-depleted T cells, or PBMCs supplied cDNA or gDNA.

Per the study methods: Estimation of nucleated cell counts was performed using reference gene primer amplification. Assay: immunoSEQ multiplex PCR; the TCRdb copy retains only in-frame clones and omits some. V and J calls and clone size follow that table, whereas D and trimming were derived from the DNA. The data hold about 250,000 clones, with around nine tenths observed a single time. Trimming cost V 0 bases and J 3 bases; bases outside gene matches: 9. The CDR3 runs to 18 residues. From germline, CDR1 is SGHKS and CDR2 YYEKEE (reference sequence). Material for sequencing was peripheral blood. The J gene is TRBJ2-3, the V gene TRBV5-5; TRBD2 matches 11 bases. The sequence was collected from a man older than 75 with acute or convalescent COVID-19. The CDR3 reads CASSLVVAGGLGTDTQYF. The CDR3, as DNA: TGTGCCAGCAGCTTGGTCGTAGCGGGAGGGTTGGGGACAGATACGCAGTATTTT.